Presented here are 5 T cell receptor beta chains from one specimen sequenced in a study of T cells after yellow fever vaccination. TCRdb redid the calling of the 5' RACE reads with MiXCR, one entry per CDR3 protein. This table holds 250,000 to 300,000 distinct CDR3 sequences, less than 9.5% found once. This specimen consisted of CD4+ T cells sorted from PBMCs, obtained 5 days after the yellow fever booster vaccination. The source is a man younger than 35 who received the YFV17D yellow fever vaccine.

This rearrangement joins TRBV30 to TRBJ2-5, with D possibly being TRBD1 or TRBD2 (6 bases each). The CDR3 runs to 12 residues. The V gene's germline CDR1 is GTSNPN and CDR2 SVGIG (reference sequence). The CDR3 sequence is CLGREVGGTQYF. In DNA form, the CDR3 reads TGTCTAGGCAGGGAGGTAGGGGGGACCCAGTACTTC.

This clonotype has just a few counts. The chain joins TRBV2 to TRBJ2-1; 7 bases align to TRBD2. Trimming removed 1 base from V and 6 bases from J; junction bases left unmatched: 0. The length of the CDR3 is 13 residues. Germline loops: CDR1 SNHLY, CDR2 FYNNEI. CDR3 DNA: TGTGCCAGCAGTGAAGGGACTAGCAATGAGCAGTTCTTC. This encodes CASSEGTSNEQFF.

This clonotype occurred many times. This chain joins TRBV10-3 and TRBJ2-1; 8 bases are a match to TRBD2. The V gene end was trimmed by 6 bases and the J gene end by 5 bases; junction bases not matched to a gene: 6. Germline loops: CDR1 ENHRY, CDR2 SYGVKD. This CDR3 is built from 14 residues. CDR3 in amino acids: CAIRGTRGDNEQFF. The CDR3 DNA is TGTGCCATCAGAGGGACTAGGGGAGACAATGAGCAGTTCTTC.

This clonotype was seen only a few times. The J gene is TRBJ1-1, the V gene TRBV20-1; D unresolved. The CDR3 spans 12 residues. Germline V gene data show CDR1 as DFQATT and CDR2 as SNEGSKA (reference sequence). Trimming shortened V by 6 bases and J by 1 base, and 9 bases separated the two germline ends. CDR3 sequence: CSASDTNTEAFF. CDR3 nucleotides: TGCAGTGCCAGCGACACGAACACTGAAGCTTTCTTT.

This clonotype was observed a few times. The V call is TRBV27, the J call TRBJ2-7, with unresolved D. The CDR3 contains 11 residues. Germline V gene data show CDR1 as MNHEY and CDR2 as SMNVEV (reference sequence). V lost 2 bases and J 10 bases, leaving 9 bases between the germline ends. Written as DNA, the CDR3 is TGTGCCAGCAGTTTAGGCCGGCGACAGTACTTC. Translating it yields CASSLGRRQYF.